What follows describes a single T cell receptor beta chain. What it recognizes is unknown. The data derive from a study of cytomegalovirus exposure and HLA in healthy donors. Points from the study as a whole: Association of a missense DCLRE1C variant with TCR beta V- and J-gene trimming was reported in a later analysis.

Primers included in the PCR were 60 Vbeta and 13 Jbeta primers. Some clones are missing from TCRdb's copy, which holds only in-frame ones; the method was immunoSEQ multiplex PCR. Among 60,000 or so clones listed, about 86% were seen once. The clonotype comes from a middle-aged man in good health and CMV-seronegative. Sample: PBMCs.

CDR3 in amino acids: CASSGLAGGRQFF. CDR3 nucleotide sequence: TGTGCCAGCAGTGGACTAGCGGGGGGGCGGCAGTTCTTC. The rearrangement links TRBV2 to TRBJ2-1, with TRBD2 identical over 14 bases. The CDR3 contains 13 residues. With V trimmed by 4 bases and J by 12 bases, 2 bases remained unmatched. CDR1 SNHLY and CDR2 FYNNEI come from the germline V gene.